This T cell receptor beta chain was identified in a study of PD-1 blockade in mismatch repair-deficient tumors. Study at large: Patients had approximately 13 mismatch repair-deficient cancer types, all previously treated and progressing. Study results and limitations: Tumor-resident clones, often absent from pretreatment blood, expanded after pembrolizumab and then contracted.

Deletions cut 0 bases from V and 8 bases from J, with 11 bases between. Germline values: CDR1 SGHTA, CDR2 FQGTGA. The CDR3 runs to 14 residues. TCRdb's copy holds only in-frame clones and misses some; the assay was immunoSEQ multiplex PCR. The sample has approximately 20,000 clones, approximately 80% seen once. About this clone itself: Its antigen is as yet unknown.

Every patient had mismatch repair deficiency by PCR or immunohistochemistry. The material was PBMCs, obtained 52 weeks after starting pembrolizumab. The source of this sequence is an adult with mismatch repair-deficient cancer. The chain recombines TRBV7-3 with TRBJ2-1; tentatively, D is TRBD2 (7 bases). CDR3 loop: CASSLTRGGDEQFF. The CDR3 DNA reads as TGTGCCAGCAGCTTAACCAGGGGAGGGGATGAGCAGTTCTTC.